This T cell receptor beta chain was sequenced for a study of cytomegalovirus exposure and HLA in healthy donors. Sequencing was performed with immunoSEQ multiplex PCR; in TCRdb, only in-frame clones are kept and a portion is missing. The sample has 200,000 to 250,000 clones, around 87% seen once. CDR1 SGHVS and CDR2 FQNEAQ come from the germline V gene. V lost 1 base, J lost 7 bases, and 11 bases lay in between. The CDR3 is 13 amino acids. The approximately 130-subject validation cohort, separate from the roughly 700-subject first cohort, included the donors. This sequence originates from a woman aged 18 to 35 in good health and CMV-seropositive. The sequencing input was PBMCs. J is TRBJ2-7 and V is TRBV7-8, with a weak D call TRBD2 (7 bases). In DNA form, the CDR3 reads TGTGCCAGCAGCTTAGGCGGGGGCGGAGAGCAGTACTTC. Its translation is CASSLGGGGEQYF.